The present entry profiles one T cell receptor beta chain with its context. The clone's antigen remains unknown. Base qualities are not recorded, but no much larger clone differs from it by a single base. From its cysteine to its phenylalanine, the CDR3 spans 17 amino acids. Only the CDR3 region is kept as DNA, spanning 51 bases read in frame from base 1. Clipping removes 4 bases from V and 6 bases from J, with 10 as the unmatched junction base count. Based on the germline V gene, the CDR1 and CDR2 sequences are MDHEN and SYDVKM. In Seattle, one collaborating source enrolled patients while the infection was active and tracked those patients longitudinally over the course of disease. Whole blood was collected in K2EDTA tubes by collaborating institutions according to the institutions' own protocols. For TCRbeta analysis, collaborator samples were shipped as frozen whole blood, as isolated PBMCs, or as DNA extracted from either sample type.

TCRbeta CDR3 regions were amplified from genomic DNA using the immunoSEQ Assay, a bias-controlled multiplex PCR. Under the source paper's analysis protocol: Nucleated cell counts per sample were estimated from amplification of reference gene primers within the assay. To quantify the absolute abundance of each unique TCRbeta CDR3 rearrangement, sequence reads were collapsed and filtered. For each sample, productive Simpson clonality was calculated as the square root of Simpson's diversity index over productive rearrangements. TCRdb re-hosts the immuneACCESS table, in-frame sequences only. Its copies lack some clones; in the studies checked, an unresolved V gene accounts for under half of them, and the cause for the rest is not known. The DNA gave D and trimming, while V, J and clone size come from that table. Counted in this sample were about 410,000 clones; about 91% of them appeared once. The ten top clones hold around 1.5% of the sample.

These data come from a study of blood T cell repertoires in COVID-19 (dated by TCRdb to 2019 to 2021). Regarding the study in general: Collaborator samples came from the United States, Italy and Spain and covered acute and convalescent phases of COVID-19. The dataset comprised deeply sampled blood TCRbeta repertoires from subjects exposed to, actively infected with, or recovered from COVID-19. The repertoires were released in a freely available public database meant as a resource for research on the immune response to SARS-CoV-2. Nearly every sample came with metadata listing a de-identified subject ID, COVID-19 status, age in years and sex. The samples were drawn from two sources: the first 160 participants of the ongoing ImmuneRACE study, and approximately 1,300 subjects contributed by 6 global collaborators. Where HLA class I and class II types were available, the types were taken from metadata supplied by the sample provider, not from assay-based typing. The prospective study material was composed of cDNA or gDNA derived from T cells, B-cell-depleted T cells, or PBMCs.

General findings and caveats noted by the study authors: Clinical and demographic metadata were provided uncurated, with the amount varying by source and participant.

Specimen: peripheral blood. This receptor was identified in a woman in her 40s with COVID-19, enrolled during active disease. The chain is assembled from TRBV28 and TRBJ2-3; 13 central nucleotides agree with TRBD2. CDR3 reads: CASSSRRTSGSMDTQYF. The nucleotide sequence reads as follows: TGTGCCAGCAGTTCCAGACGGACTAGCGGGAGCATGGATACGCAGTATTTT.